The sequence of this T cell receptor (beta chain) was determined in a study of cytomegalovirus exposure and HLA in healthy donors. For the study at large: An early data release held tens of millions of unique TCRs from HLA-typed donors. Regarding the study as a whole: Within the data, a cluster of highly shared sequence variants was likely a sequencing artifact. By HLA locus, TCR association rates varied in a later analysis, with DRB1 showing the most and HLA-C the fewest.

Points on this clone: Its target is not known.

Germline loops: CDR1 SGHTS, CDR2 YDEGEE. V was clipped by 4 bases and J by 6 bases; unmatched bases: 11. The CDR3 sequence is 16 residues long. The PCR was carried out with 60 Vbeta primers and 13 Jbeta primers. Measured with immunoSEQ multiplex PCR; TCRdb has only the in-frame clones, and not every one. The sample includes roughly 100,000 clones, more than 60% of them seen just once. The sequencing input was PBMCs. The clonotype comes from a man between 25 and 39 years old in good health and CMV-seronegative. This chain links TRBV5-8 with TRBJ2-7, with 12 bases lining up with TRBD1. As DNA, the CDR3 is TGTGCCAGCAGCGTAGGGACAGGGGGCGCGACAGGCGAGCAGTACTTC. Protein sequence: CASSVGTGGATGEQYF. The variable domain in full, with the rest retrieved from reference TRBV5-8 and TRBJ2-7, is EAGVTQSPTHLIKTRGQQATLRCSPISGHTSVYWYQQALGLGLQFLLWYDEGEERNRGNFPPRFSGRQFPNYSSELNVNALELEDSALYLCASSVGTGGATGEQYFGPGTRLTVT.